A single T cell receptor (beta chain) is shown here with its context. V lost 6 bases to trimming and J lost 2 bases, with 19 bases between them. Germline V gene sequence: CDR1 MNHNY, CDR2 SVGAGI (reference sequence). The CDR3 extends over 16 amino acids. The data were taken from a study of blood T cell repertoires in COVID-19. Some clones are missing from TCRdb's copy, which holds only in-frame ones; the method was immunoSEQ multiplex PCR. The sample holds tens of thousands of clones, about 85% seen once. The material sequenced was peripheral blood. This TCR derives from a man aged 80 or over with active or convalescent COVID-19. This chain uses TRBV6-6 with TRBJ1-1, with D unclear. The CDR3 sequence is CASRLGRADRNTEAFF. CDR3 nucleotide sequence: TGTGCCAGCAGATTGGGGAGAGCGGACCGTAACACTGAAGCTTTCTTT.